The 6 T cell receptor beta chains below come from one sample, sequenced in a study of control samples from healthy donors and cancer patients. Assay used: immunoSEQ multiplex PCR; TCRdb lists only in-frame clones, some missing. The sample holds about 92,000 clones, more than 75% seen once. The sample was blood. These receptors were obtained from a woman aged 60-75 years in good health.

V is TRBV7-2 and J is TRBJ2-2; 10 nucleotides agree with TRBD2. The V gene end was trimmed by 8 bases and the J gene end by 6 bases; junction bases not matched to a gene: 18. The CDR3 totals 18 residues. Germline assignment: CDR1 SGHTA and CDR2 FQGNSA. The CDR3 spells CASYKGGLAGVYAGELFF. The CDR3, as DNA: TGTGCCAGCTACAAAGGGGGGCTAGCGGGAGTTTACGCCGGGGAGCTGTTTTTT.

The chain recombines TRBV12-3 or TRBV12-4 with TRBJ2-7; D is unresolved. V shed 6 bases and J shed 10 bases, with 19 bases lying between them. This CDR3 is built from 13 residues. The CDR3 bases are TGTGCCAGCAGCCAGGTTTTATACGAGCGACAGTACTTC. Encoded protein: CASSQVLYERQYF.

The rearrangement joins TRBV2 to TRBJ2-3, with 11 bases lining up with TRBD2. Germline loops: CDR1 SNHLY, CDR2 FYNNEI. The CDR3 has 15 residues. With V trimmed by 4 bases and J by 2 bases, 2 bases remained unmatched. The CDR3 DNA is TGTGCCAGCAGTGTGACTAGCGGGGCCACAGATACGCAGTATTTT. Its translation: CASSVTSGATDTQYF.

This chain connects TRBV27 to TRBJ1-4; 8 bases match TRBD1. The length of the CDR3 is 14 residues. The junction had 2 bases not matched to a gene; V was cut back by 4 bases and J by 4 bases. From germline, CDR1 is MNHEY and CDR2 SMNVEV (reference sequence). Here the CDR3 reads CASSSTGDNEKLFF. The CDR3 DNA follows: TGTGCCAGCAGTTCGACAGGGGATAATGAAAAACTGTTTTTT.

The V gene is TRBV6-5, the J gene TRBJ2-3; tentatively, D is TRBD2 (5 bases). Trimming left V 4 bases short and J 5 bases short, with 10 bases between. This CDR3 has 13 amino acids. The germline V gene encodes CDR1 MNHEY and CDR2 SVGAGI. Written as DNA, the CDR3 is TGTGCCAGCAGTTTCAGCGGAAAAGATACGCAGTATTTT. It specifies CASSFSGKDTQYF.

V usage is TRBV5-4 and J usage is TRBJ1-5; D call uncertain. CDR1 and CDR2 from the germline V gene are SGHNT and YYREEE (reference sequence). The CDR3 is made up of 12 amino acids. Trimming removed 2 bases at V and 3 bases at J, with 3 bases between. The CDR3 coding sequence is TGTGCCAGCAGCTTCCCCAATCAGCCCCAGCATTTT. Translation: CASSFPNQPQHF. The complete variable domain, with remaining parts taken from reference TRBV5-4 and TRBJ1-5, reads ETGVTQSPTHLIKTRGQQVTLRCSSQSGHNTVSWYQQALGQGPQFIFQYYREEENGRGNFPPRFSGLQFPNYSSELNVNALELDDSALYLCASSFPNQPQHFGDGTRLSIL.